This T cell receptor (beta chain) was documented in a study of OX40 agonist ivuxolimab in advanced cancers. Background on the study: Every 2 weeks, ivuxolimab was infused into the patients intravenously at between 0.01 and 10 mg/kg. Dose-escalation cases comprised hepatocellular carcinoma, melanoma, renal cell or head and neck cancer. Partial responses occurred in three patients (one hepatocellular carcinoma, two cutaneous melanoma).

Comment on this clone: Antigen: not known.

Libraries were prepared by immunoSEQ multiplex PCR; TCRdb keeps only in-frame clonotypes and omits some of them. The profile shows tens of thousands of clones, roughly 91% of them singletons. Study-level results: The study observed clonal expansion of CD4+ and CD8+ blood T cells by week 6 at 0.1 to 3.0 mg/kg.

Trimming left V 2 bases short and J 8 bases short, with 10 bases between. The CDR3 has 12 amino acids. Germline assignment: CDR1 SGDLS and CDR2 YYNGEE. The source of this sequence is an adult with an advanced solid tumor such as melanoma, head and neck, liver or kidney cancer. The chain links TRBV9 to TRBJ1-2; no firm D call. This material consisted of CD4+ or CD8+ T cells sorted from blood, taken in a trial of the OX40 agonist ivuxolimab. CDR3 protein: CASSVGLGGYTF. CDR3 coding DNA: TGTGCCAGCAGCGTTGGGTTGGGGGGCTACACCTTC.